The 27 T cell receptor beta chains below all came from one sample that was sequenced in a study of T-cell memory formation after mild COVID-19. Each CDR3 protein is one row after TCRdb ran MiXCR on the 5' RACE reads. The table lists nearly 250,000 distinct CDR3 sequences, just over 15% of them singletons. The material sequenced was PBMCs or a T cell subset sorted from them (not recorded which). These receptor sequences come from an adult woman who had mild COVID-19 (a few samples of this study predate the infection). Cell type and time point are not known.

The chain joins TRBV6-6 to TRBJ2-7, with D perhaps TRBD1 or TRBD2 (7 bases each). This CDR3 region has 16 residues. V dropped 7 bases and J dropped 3 bases, with 22 bases sitting between them. In germline, CDR1 is MNHNY, CDR2 SVGAGI (reference sequence). The CDR3 DNA reads as TGTGCCAGCACTTCCCAGGGGGGGCTGGCGGTCTACGAGCAGTACTTC. As protein: CASTSQGGLAVYEQYF.

Many counts were recorded for this clonotype. The rearrangement links TRBV12-3 or TRBV12-4 to TRBJ2-3; the match to TRBD2 covers 10 bases. The CDR3 extends over 17 amino acids. The trim removed 6 bases at V and 2 bases at J, leaving 11 bases unmatched. The CDR3 sequence: CASSRFRTSGNTDTQYF. CDR3 nucleotide sequence: TGTGCCAGCAGCCGGTTTCGGACTAGCGGTAACACAGATACGCAGTATTTT.

The CDR3 sequence: CASTKLTSGTGEQYF. The CDR3 DNA reads as TGTGCCAGCACCAAACTAACTTCGGGGACAGGGGAGCAGTATTTT. The chain employs TRBV6-5 and TRBJ2-3, with 10 bases fitting TRBD1. J lost 11 bases, V lost 7 bases, and 15 bases had no gene match. Germline V CDR1 and CDR2: MNHEY, SVGAGI. This CDR3 is 15 amino acids long.

The rearrangement uses TRBV12-3 or TRBV12-4 and TRBJ1-5; tentative D call: TRBD1 (5 bases). V lost 6 bases to trimming and J lost 4 bases, with 13 bases between them. This CDR3 has 14 residues. CDR3 DNA: TGTGCCAGCAGATCCGGGACGGATAATCAGCCCCAGCATTTT. This codes for CASRSGTDNQPQHF.

The rearrangement uses TRBV6-5 and TRBJ2-3; 12 bases match TRBD1. CDR3 size: 17 residues. V was clipped by 6 bases and J by 9 bases; unmatched bases: 16. CDR1 is MNHEY and CDR2 is SVGAGI in the germline V gene. The CDR3 DNA reads as TGTGCCAGCAGCTTTACCGGGACAGGGGGCGCGGTAGGCACGCAGTATTTT. This gives the protein CASSFTGTGGAVGTQYF.

The V call is TRBV6-5, the J call TRBJ1-2; weak D call: TRBD1 (5 bases). CDR1 is MNHEY, CDR2 SVGAGI, per germline. The ends were cut back, 6 bases at V and 8 bases at J, with 19 bases in the middle. The CDR3 consists of 14 residues. The CDR3 protein is CASSPLTVAQGYTF. The CDR3 coding sequence is TGTGCCAGCAGCCCCTTGACAGTCGCCCAGGGCTACACCTTC.

The rearrangement links TRBV15 to TRBJ1-2; D is ambiguous. Germline V gene lookup returns CDR1 LNHNV and CDR2 YYDKDF (reference sequence). The CDR3 spans 13 residues. V shed 5 bases and J shed 0 bases, with 7 bases lying between them. The CDR3 is CATSPGPNYGYTF. DNA for the CDR3: TGTGCCACCAGCCCAGGTCCTAACTATGGCTACACCTTC.

The chain couples TRBV2 to TRBJ2-1; D may be TRBD1 (5 bases). The CDR3 extends over 16 amino acids. The V and J ends lost 5 bases and 0 bases respectively, with 14 bases between them. Germline values: CDR1 SNHLY, CDR2 FYNNEI. The CDR3 DNA reads TGTGCCAGCAGTCTACGGACAAGGAGCTCCTACAATGAGCAGTTCTTC. Translated: CASSLRTRSSYNEQFF.

This chain connects TRBV20-1 to TRBJ1-6; D call uncertain. CDR3 length: 14 amino acids. The ends were cut back, 3 bases at V and 5 bases at J, with 11 bases in the middle. The germline V gene has CDR1 DFQATT and CDR2 SNEGSKA (reference sequence). The DNA of the CDR3 is TGCAGTGCTAGCGCTCGACACCATAATTCACCCCTCCACTTT. Its protein is CSASARHHNSPLHF.

The sample holds a few counts of this clonotype. V usage is TRBV3-1 and J usage is TRBJ1-4; D perhaps matches TRBD1 (6 bases). V gave up 2 bases and J gave up 14 bases, with 15 bases separating them. Per germline, CDR1 LGHDT and CDR2 YNNKEL (reference sequence). This CDR3 has 13 amino acids. The DNA for the CDR3 is TGTGCCAGCAGCCAACCCGGGACATCCGACCTGTTTTTT. Amino acid sequence: CASSQPGTSDLFF.

The V gene is TRBV4-2, the J gene TRBJ2-2, with 7 bases lining up with TRBD2. Germline assignment: CDR1 LGHNA and CDR2 YNFKEQ. V trimming: 9 bases; J trimming: 1 base; junction bases outside the gene matches: 5. This CDR3 comprises 14 residues. In DNA form, the CDR3 reads TGTGCCAGTAAACTAGCGAAGAACACCGGGGAGCTGTTTTTT. It translates to CASKLAKNTGELFF.

This chain connects TRBV12-3 or TRBV12-4 to TRBJ2-7, with 11 nucleotides matching TRBD1. CDR3 length: 14 residues. J lost 6 bases, V lost 4 bases, and 5 bases had no gene match. The CDR3 sequence is CASSWTGGPLEQYF. The DNA of the CDR3 is TGTGCCAGCAGTTGGACAGGGGGCCCCCTCGAGCAGTACTTC.

The chain combines TRBV10-3 with TRBJ2-1; TRBD2 is a possible D gene (6 bases). The CDR3 is made up of 18 amino acids. CDR1 is ENHRY, CDR2 SYGVKD, per germline. Trimming shortened V by 4 bases and J by 2 bases, and 21 bases separated the two germline ends. The DNA for the CDR3 is TGTGCCATCAGTGCTGGCGGGACTCCCAACAGTGCCTACAATGAGCAGTTCTTC. Translation gives CAISAGGTPNSAYNEQFF.

This clonotype has a handful of counts. The V call is TRBV20-1, the J call TRBJ2-7; 11 bases fit TRBD2. Germline V lookup: CDR1 DFQATT, CDR2 SNEGSKA (reference sequence). V gave up 3 bases and J gave up 6 bases; unmatched junction bases: 7. The length of the CDR3 is 14 residues. The DNA of the CDR3 is TGCAGTGCTAGGAGGGCGGGACTAGCGGCCGAGCAGTACTTC. This encodes CSARRAGLAAEQYF.

This clonotype appeared a few times. V is TRBV29-1 and J is TRBJ2-3; 7 bases align to TRBD2. Germline lookup yields CDR1 SQVTM and CDR2 ANQGSEA. V trimming: 3 bases; J trimming: 4 bases; junction bases outside the gene matches: 1. The length of the CDR3 is 12 residues. The CDR3 DNA is TGCAGCGTTGAGGGGGGGGCAGATACGCAGTATTTT. Amino acids: CSVEGGADTQYF.

The genes are TRBV20-1 and TRBJ2-5; 7 nucleotides line up with TRBD1. The CDR3 loop spans 12 amino acids. The germline gives CDR1 DFQATT, CDR2 SNEGSKA (reference sequence). V was pared by 7 bases and J by 2 bases, with 4 bases of the junction left unmatched. The CDR3 region has the DNA TGCAGTGTCAAGGGACAGCAAGAGACCCAGTACTTC. The encoded protein is CSVKGQQETQYF.

The V and J genes are TRBV5-1 and TRBJ2-1, with 8 bases matching TRBD1. Germline V gene lookup returns CDR1 SGHRS and CDR2 YFSETQ. There are 16 residues in the CDR3. The J segment lost 3 bases and the V segment lost 2 bases, leaving 7 bases of the junction unmatched. The CDR3 reads CASSLQTGGRYNEQFF. DNA of the CDR3: TGCGCCAGCAGCTTACAAACAGGGGGACGCTACAATGAGCAGTTCTTC.

This clonotype was found a few times. The chain is built from TRBV6-4 and TRBJ2-1; D might be TRBD2 (7 bases). CDR3 size: 15 residues. V dropped 8 bases and J dropped 7 bases, with 21 bases sitting between them. Germline CDR1 is MRHNA and CDR2 is SNTAGT. This CDR3 is CASREGGGQTNEQFF. The CDR3 coding sequence is TGTGCCAGCCGCGAGGGCGGGGGCCAAACGAATGAGCAGTTCTTC.

This clonotype has a count of ten or more. CDR3 DNA sequence: TGCGCCAGCAGCTTCGCCCGGACAGGGGGCTTAACAGATACGCAGTATTTT. Residues: CASSFARTGGLTDTQYF. V usage is TRBV5-1 and J usage is TRBJ2-3; 11 bases line up with TRBD1. Per the germline V gene, CDR1 is SGHRS and CDR2 is YFSETQ. The ends lost 2 bases at V and 3 bases at J; junction bases unmatched: 8. The CDR3 length is 17 residues.

V usage is TRBV12-3 or TRBV12-4 and J usage is TRBJ2-4; D possibly corresponds to TRBD1 (7 bases). The CDR3 extends over 14 amino acids. V was pared by 5 bases and J by 7 bases, with 15 bases between. CDR3 loop: CASSLSTGRNIQYF. In nucleotides, the CDR3 is TGTGCCAGCAGTCTATCGACAGGGAGGAACATTCAGTACTTC.

The chain links TRBV10-3 to TRBJ1-5; D gene ambiguous. The germline V gene encodes CDR1 ENHRY and CDR2 SYGVKD. Trimming stripped 2 bases from V and 7 bases from J, with 6 bases between. The CDR3 is 12 residues long. The CDR3 is CAISENNQPQHF. The CDR3 DNA sequence: TGTGCCATCAGTGAGAACAACCAGCCCCAGCATTTT.

This clonotype has more than one count but fewer than ten. The chain joins TRBV12-3 or TRBV12-4 to TRBJ2-7; D remains unclear. This CDR3 comprises 12 residues. V was cut by 2 bases and J by 9 bases, with 11 bases left in between. The CDR3 DNA reads as TGTGCCAGCAGTTTATCTGGCAGTGGGCAGTACTTC. Its protein product is CASSLSGSGQYF.

This clonotype has ten or more counts. The rearrangement uses TRBV10-3 and TRBJ1-2; 7 nucleotides line up with TRBD1. CDR1 and CDR2 from the germline V gene are ENHRY and SYGVKD. This CDR3 has 15 amino acids. V was clipped by 4 bases and J by 2 bases; unmatched bases: 7. The CDR3 spells CAISGGEGANYGYTF. CDR3 nucleotide sequence: TGTGCCATCAGTGGAGGTGAGGGGGCCAACTATGGCTACACCTTC.

The chain couples TRBV6-1 to TRBJ1-5; TRBD1 agrees at 7 bases. Germline CDR1 is MNHNS and CDR2 is SASEGT. The CDR3 length is 15 residues. The trim removed 6 bases at V and 0 bases at J, leaving 5 bases unmatched. The CDR3 is CASRTGSGSNQPQHF. The CDR3 DNA sequence: TGTGCCAGCAGGACAGGGTCGGGTAGCAATCAGCCCCAGCATTTT.

Notes on this clonotype: A much larger clone lies one base from this, so it may be a read error. This likely comes from a read error, as the CDR3 has no conserved phenylalanine or tryptophan at its end. This chain joins TRBV12-3 or TRBV12-4 and TRBJ2-1, with 12 nucleotides matching TRBD2. The CDR3 is 15 residues long. V was pared by 4 bases and J by 6 bases, with 4 bases of the junction left unmatched. The CDR3 spells CASSSTSGGRNEQFV. DNA for the CDR3: TGTGCCAGCAGTTCGACTAGCGGGGGTCGCAATGAGCAGTTCGTC.

The chain joins TRBV12-3 or TRBV12-4 to TRBJ1-2, with 11 bases identical to TRBD1. The CDR3 extends over 14 amino acids. With V trimmed by 3 bases and J by 8 bases, 5 bases remained unmatched. CDR3 sequence reads: CASSFRDRGEGYTF. The CDR3, as DNA: TGTGCCAGCAGTTTCCGGGACAGGGGGGAAGGCTACACCTTC.

The chain is built from TRBV18 and TRBJ1-1, with TRBD1 identical over 7 bases. CDR1 is KGHSH, CDR2 LQKENI, per germline. The junction had 5 bases not matched to a gene; V was cut back by 4 bases and J by 0 bases. The CDR3 is 15 residues long. CDR3 in amino acids: CASSLGTGVNTEAFF. DNA of the CDR3: TGTGCCAGCTCACTTGGTACAGGGGTGAACACTGAAGCTTTCTTT.